Listed here are 15 T cell receptor beta chains from one sample, sequenced in a study of blood T cell repertoires in COVID-19 (dated by TCRdb to the early 2020s). The library was produced with the immunoSEQ multiplex PCR assay. This is the immuneACCESS table as TCRdb keeps it, with only in-frame sequences that have V and J called. A part of the clones is gone; compared with another copy, unresolved V genes explain less than half, and the rest is unexplained. A total of roughly 340,000 clones appear in this sample, about 90% of them only once. Together, the top ten hold over 6% of the sample. The specimen was peripheral blood. These receptors all stem from a woman between 45 and 65 years old with COVID-19, enrolled during active disease.

The chain has TRBV5-1 and TRBJ2-1, with TRBD2 matching over 14 bases. Looked up from germline, CDR1 is SGHRS and CDR2 is YFSETQ. Trimming took 4 bases from V and 6 from J; bases not matched to a gene: 6. This CDR3 spans 16 amino acids. The CDR3 nucleotides are TGCGCCAGCAGCCTTTCGGGACTAGCGGGAGTCAATGAGCAGTTCTTC. This codes for CASSLSGLAGVNEQFF.

The CDR3 reads CASSTSRRGYGYTF. CDR3 DNA: TGTGCCAGTAGTACCTCAAGACGGGGCTATGGCTACACCTTC. This chain uses TRBV19 with TRBJ1-2; D gene unclear. Germline-derived CDR1 and CDR2 are LNHDA and SQIVND (reference sequence). The V and J ends lost 4 bases and 4 bases respectively, with 13 bases between them. The CDR3 has 14 amino acids. The full variable domain, completed using reference TRBV19 and TRBJ1-2, is DGGITQSPKYLFRKEGQNVTLSCEQNLNHDAMYWYRQDPGQGLRLIYYSQIVNDFQKGDIAEGYSVSREKKESFPLTVTSAQKNPTAFYLCASSTSRRGYGYTFGSGTRLTVV.

The chain combines TRBV3-1 (or the pseudogene TRBV3-2) with TRBJ1-5, with 10 bases lining up with TRBD1. V shed 2 bases and J 3 bases; nucleotides not matched to a gene: 10. This CDR3 has 18 amino acids. The germline gives CDR1 LGHDT, CDR2 YNNKEL (reference sequence). This CDR3 reads CASSQKRGQGEVNQPQHF. Here the CDR3 DNA reads TGTGCCAGCAGCCAAAAGAGAGGACAGGGGGAGGTCAATCAGCCCCAGCATTTT.

This clone was recorded once. The CDR3 reads CASSYQGNTGELFF. Written as DNA, the CDR3 is TGTGCCAGCAGTTACCAGGGGAACACCGGGGAGCTGTTTTTT. V and J are TRBV6-2 or TRBV6-3 and TRBJ2-2; possibly TRBD1 for D (5 bases). Germline values: CDR1 MNHEY, CDR2 SVGEGT. The ends were cut back, 2 bases at V and 1 base at J, with 5 bases in the middle. The CDR3 loop spans 14 amino acids.

V is TRBV6-2 or TRBV6-3 and J is TRBJ1-2; 8 bases align to TRBD1. The length of the CDR3 is 19 residues. J lost 1 base, V lost 0 bases, and 13 bases had no gene match. The germline V gene encodes CDR1 MNHEY and CDR2 SVGEGT. The CDR3 DNA reads TGTGCCAGCAGTTACTCCGCAGGGGGCAGTAGTCGACTTAACTATGGCTACACCTTC. Its protein is CASSYSAGGSSRLNYGYTF.

The rearrangement joins TRBV7-9 to TRBJ1-3, with TRBD1 matching 8 bases. Trimming removed 5 bases from V and 9 bases from J; junction bases left unmatched: 18. The CDR3 is made up of 17 amino acids. The germline V gene encodes CDR1 SEHNR and CDR2 FQNEAQ (reference sequence). In nucleotides, the CDR3 is TGTGCCAGCAGCCCTATTTCTCCAGGGGGCGGCGTGGCCACCATATATTTT. As protein: CASSPISPGGGVATIYF. Looking up the rest from reference TRBV7-9 and TRBJ1-3 gives the full variable domain: DTGVSQNPRHKITKRGQNVTFRCDPISEHNRLYWYRQTLGQGPEFLTYFQNEAQLEKSRLLSDRFSAERPKGSFSTLEIQRTEQGDSAMYLCASSPISPGGGVATIYFGEGSWLTVV.

The DNA for the CDR3 is TGTGCCAGCAAACTGGACAGGGGTTTCGGCTACACCTTC. It specifies CASKLDRGFGYTF. This sequence joins TRBV6-5 and TRBJ1-2; 9 bases fit TRBD1. With 7 bases clipped from V and 8 bases from J, the junction kept 8 bases outside the gene matches. Germline V gene data show CDR1 as MNHEY and CDR2 as SVGAGI. The CDR3 has 13 residues.

V is TRBV2 and J is TRBJ2-1; no clear D. The CDR3 sequence is 13 residues long. Trimming left V 7 bases short and J 0 bases short, with 7 bases between. CDR1 is SNHLY and CDR2 is FYNNEI in the germline V gene. The CDR3 loop reads CASTPSSYNEQFF. The CDR3, as DNA: TGTGCCAGCACGCCGAGCTCCTACAATGAGCAGTTCTTC.

J is TRBJ1-5 and V is TRBV7-8; D perhaps matches TRBD1 (5 bases). Germline V gene sequence: CDR1 SGHVS, CDR2 FQNEAQ. Trimming stripped 4 bases from V and 0 bases from J, with 13 bases between. This CDR3 region has 16 residues. CDR3 nucleotides: TGTGCCAGCAGCTCATTGTTAGGGGATAGCAATCAGCCCCAGCATTTT. Its protein is CASSSLLGDSNQPQHF.

The genes are TRBV5-1 and TRBJ2-2, with 13 nucleotides matching TRBD2. Germline assignment: CDR1 SGHRS and CDR2 YFSETQ. V shed 4 bases, J shed 2 bases, and the junction held 8 bases outside the gene matches. The CDR3 has 18 amino acids. CDR3 in amino acids: CASSPEGLAGINTGELFF. The CDR3 DNA is TGCGCCAGCAGCCCCGAGGGACTAGCGGGAATCAACACCGGGGAGCTGTTTTTT.

V and J are TRBV5-1 and TRBJ2-7; TRBD1 matches at 7 bases. CDR1 is SGHRS and CDR2 is YFSETQ in the germline V gene. The CDR3 runs 15 residues. V gave up 0 bases and J gave up 5 bases; unmatched junction bases: 8. Here the CDR3 reads CASSLDGIGGDEQYF. Here the CDR3 DNA reads TGCGCCAGCAGCTTGGACGGGATAGGGGGCGACGAGCAGTACTTC.

V gene TRBV11-3 combines with J gene TRBJ2-7; 7 bases are a match to TRBD2. CDR3 length: 15 amino acids. V lost 1 base and J lost 6; bases outside the gene matches: 9. Germline CDR1 SGHNT, CDR2 YENEEA. CDR3 nucleotides: TGTGCCAGCAGCTTAGTAGACTTCGGGGGGTTCGAGCAGTACTTC. Amino acid sequence: CASSLVDFGGFEQYF.

The chain links TRBV27 to TRBJ2-7; tentative D call: TRBD1 (5 bases). V lost 6 bases and J 2 bases, leaving 17 bases between the germline ends. The CDR3 is 15 amino acids. CDR1 MNHEY and CDR2 SMNVEV come from the germline V gene (reference sequence). The CDR3 region is CASSPWTAGPYEQYF. The CDR3 DNA reads TGTGCCAGCAGCCCTTGGACGGCAGGGCCCTACGAGCAGTACTTC.

V and J are TRBV7-7 and TRBJ1-5; TRBD1 might be the D (6 bases). This CDR3 contains 16 residues. CDR1 and CDR2 (germline): SSHAT, FNYEAQ (reference sequence). Trimming pared 3 bases from V and 3 bases from J, leaving 15 bases between. This chain's CDR3 is CASSFLGEGVNQPQHF. The CDR3 DNA sequence: TGTGCCAGCAGCTTTCTTGGGGAGGGGGTCAATCAGCCCCAGCATTTT. The full variable domain, its missing parts supplied by reference TRBV7-7 and TRBJ1-5, is GAGVSQSPRYKVTKRGQDVTLRCDPISSHATLYWYQQALGQGPEFLTYFNYEAQPDKSGLPSDRFSAERPEGSISTLTIQRTEQRDSAMYRCASSFLGEGVNQPQHFGDGTRLSIL.

The chain links TRBV27 to TRBJ2-5, with D maybe TRBD1 (6 bases). The germline CDR1 and CDR2 sequences are MNHEY and SMNVEV (reference sequence). V lost 5 bases to trimming and J lost 4 bases, with 17 bases between them. This CDR3 spans 15 amino acids. CDR3 protein: CASSGAGVLGETQYF. As DNA, the CDR3 is TGTGCCAGCAGTGGGGCAGGGGTATTGGGAGAGACCCAGTACTTC.